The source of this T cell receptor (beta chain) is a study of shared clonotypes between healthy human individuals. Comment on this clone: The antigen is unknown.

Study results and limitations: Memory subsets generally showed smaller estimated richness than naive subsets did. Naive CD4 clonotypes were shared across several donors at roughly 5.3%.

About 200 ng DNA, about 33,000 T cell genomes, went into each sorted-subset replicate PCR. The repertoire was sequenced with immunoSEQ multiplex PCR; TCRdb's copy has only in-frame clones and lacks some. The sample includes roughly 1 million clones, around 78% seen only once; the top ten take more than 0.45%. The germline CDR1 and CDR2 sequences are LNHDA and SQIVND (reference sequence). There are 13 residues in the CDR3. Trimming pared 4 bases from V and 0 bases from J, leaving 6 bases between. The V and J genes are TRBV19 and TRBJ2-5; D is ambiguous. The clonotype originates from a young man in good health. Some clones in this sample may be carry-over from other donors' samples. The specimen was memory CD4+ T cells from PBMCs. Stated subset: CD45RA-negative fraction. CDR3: CASSRNNQETQYF. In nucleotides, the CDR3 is TGTGCCAGTAGTAGAAACAACCAAGAGACCCAGTACTTC.